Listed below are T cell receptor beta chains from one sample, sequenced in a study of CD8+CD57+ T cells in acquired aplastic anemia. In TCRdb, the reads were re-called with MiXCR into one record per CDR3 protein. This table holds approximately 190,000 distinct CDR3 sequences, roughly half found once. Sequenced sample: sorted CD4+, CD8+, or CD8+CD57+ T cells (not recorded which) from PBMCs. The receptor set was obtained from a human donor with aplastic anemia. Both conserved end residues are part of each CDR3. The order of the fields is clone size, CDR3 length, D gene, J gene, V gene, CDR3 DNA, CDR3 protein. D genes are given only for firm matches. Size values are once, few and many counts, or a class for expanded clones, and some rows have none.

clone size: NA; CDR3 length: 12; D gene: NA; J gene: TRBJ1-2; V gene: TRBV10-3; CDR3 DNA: TGTGCCATCAGTGGTGTAAACTATGGCTACACCTTC; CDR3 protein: CAISGVNYGYTF
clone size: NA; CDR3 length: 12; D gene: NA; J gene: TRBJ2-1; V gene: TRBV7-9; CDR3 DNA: TGTGCCAGCAGCTGGGACACGGGAGAGCAGTTCTTC; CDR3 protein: CASSWDTGEQFF
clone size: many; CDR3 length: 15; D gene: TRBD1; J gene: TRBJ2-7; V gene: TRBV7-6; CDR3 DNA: TGTGCCAGCAGCTTTCCGGGACAGGGGATCTACGAGCAGTACTTC; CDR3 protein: CASSFPGQGIYEQYF
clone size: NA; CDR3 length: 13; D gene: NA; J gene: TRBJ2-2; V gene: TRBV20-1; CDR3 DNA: TGCAGTGCTAGGGACCGGCTGACCGGGGAGCTGTTTTTT; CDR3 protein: CSARDRLTGELFF
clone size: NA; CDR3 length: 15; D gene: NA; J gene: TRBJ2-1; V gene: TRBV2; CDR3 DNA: TGTGCCGGCATGGGAAGCCACTACGTCTATAATGAGCAGTTCTTC; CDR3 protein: CAGMGSHYVYNEQFF
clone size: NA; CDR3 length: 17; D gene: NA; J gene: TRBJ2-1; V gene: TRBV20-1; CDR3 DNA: TGCAGTGCTAGAGTCGTTGGAGCATTGCCGGCACACAATGAGCAGTTCTTC; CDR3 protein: CSARVVGALPAHNEQFF
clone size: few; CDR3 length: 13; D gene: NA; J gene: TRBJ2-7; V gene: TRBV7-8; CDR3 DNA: TGTGCCAGCAGCTTAGCGGCGTTCTACGAGCAGTACTTC; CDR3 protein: CASSLAAFYEQYF
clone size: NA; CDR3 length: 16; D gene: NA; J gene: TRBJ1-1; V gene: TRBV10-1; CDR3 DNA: TGCGCCAGCAGTGAGTCGAGTCGGAGTGCACGAGTTGAAGCTTTCTTT; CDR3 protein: CASSESSRSARVEAFF
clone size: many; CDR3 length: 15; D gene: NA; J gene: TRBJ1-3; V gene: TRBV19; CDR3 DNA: TGTGCCAGTAGTCGAAGGGGGGGGCCTGGAAACACCATATATTTT; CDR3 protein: CASSRRGGPGNTIYF
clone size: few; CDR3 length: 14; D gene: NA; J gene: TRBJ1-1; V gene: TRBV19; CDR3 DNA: TGTGCCAGTAGACACCGGACAGCGAACACTGAAGCTTTCTTT; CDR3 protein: CASRHRTANTEAFF
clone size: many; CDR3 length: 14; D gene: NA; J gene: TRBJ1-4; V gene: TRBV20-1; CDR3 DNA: TGCAGTGCTAGCTTGGCCCAGGCTAATGAAAAACTGTTTTTT; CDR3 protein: CSASLAQANEKLFF
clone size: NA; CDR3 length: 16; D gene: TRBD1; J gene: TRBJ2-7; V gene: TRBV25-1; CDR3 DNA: TGTGCCAGCAGTGACAGTCTGGGACAGGGGGCCTACGGGCAGTACTTC; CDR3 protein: CASSDSLGQGAYGQYF
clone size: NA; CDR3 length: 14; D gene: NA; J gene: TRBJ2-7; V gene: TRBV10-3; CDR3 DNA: TGTGCCATCAGTCTAGACAGTTCTCGGGCCGAGCAGTACTTC; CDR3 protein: CAISLDSSRAEQYF
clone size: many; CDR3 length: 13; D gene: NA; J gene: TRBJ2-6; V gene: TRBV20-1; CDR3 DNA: TGCAGTGCTAGAAACGCTGGGGCCAACGTCCTGACTTTC; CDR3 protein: CSARNAGANVLTF
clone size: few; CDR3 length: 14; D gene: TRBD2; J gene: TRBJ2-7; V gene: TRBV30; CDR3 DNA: TGTGCCTGGAGTCTGGGCGGGAGCGTCTACGAGCAGTACTTC; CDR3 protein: CAWSLGGSVYEQYF
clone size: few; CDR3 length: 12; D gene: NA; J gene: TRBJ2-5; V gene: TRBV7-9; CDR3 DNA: TGTGCCAGCAGCTCAGGGATAGAGACCCAGTACTTC; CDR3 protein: CASSSGIETQYF
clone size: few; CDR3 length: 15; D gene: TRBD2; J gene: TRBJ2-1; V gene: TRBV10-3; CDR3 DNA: TGTGCCATCAGTGGCGCGACTAGCGGGAGCTATGAGCAGTTCTTC; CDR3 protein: CAISGATSGSYEQFF
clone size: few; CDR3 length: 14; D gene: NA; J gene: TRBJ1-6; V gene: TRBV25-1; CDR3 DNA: TGTGCCAGCAGTGGTACAGGGAGTAATTCACCCCTCCACTTT; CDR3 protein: CASSGTGSNSPLHF
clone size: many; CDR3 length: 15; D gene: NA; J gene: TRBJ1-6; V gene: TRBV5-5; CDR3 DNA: TGTGCCAGCAGCTTGGTTGGGCAGGGTTATTCACCCCTCCACTTT; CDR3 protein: CASSLVGQGYSPLHF
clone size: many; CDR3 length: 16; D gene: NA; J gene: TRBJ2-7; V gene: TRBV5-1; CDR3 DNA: TGCGCCAGCAGCCCTCTACTTCCGGGCCGTACCTACGAGCAGTACTTC; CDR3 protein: CASSPLLPGRTYEQYF
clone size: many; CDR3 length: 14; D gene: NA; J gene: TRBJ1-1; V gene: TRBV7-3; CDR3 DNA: TGTGCCAGCAGCTTACACCAGGGGAACACTGAAGCTTTCTTT; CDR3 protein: CASSLHQGNTEAFF
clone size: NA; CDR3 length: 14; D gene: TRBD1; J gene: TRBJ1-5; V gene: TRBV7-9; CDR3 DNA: TGTGCCAGCAGCAAACAGGGGCCGAGGCAGCCCCAGCATTTT; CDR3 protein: CASSKQGPRQPQHF
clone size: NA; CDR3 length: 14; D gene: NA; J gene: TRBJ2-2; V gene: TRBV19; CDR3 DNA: TGTGCCAGTGGTCGGGCCCCGAACACCGGGGAGCTGTTTTTT; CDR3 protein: CASGRAPNTGELFF
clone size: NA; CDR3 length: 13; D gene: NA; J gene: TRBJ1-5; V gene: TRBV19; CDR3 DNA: TGTGCCAGTAGTATGAGGGCGGGCGGTACGCAGCATTTT; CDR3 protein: CASSMRAGGTQHF
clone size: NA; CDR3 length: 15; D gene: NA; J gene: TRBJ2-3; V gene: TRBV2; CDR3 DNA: TGTGCCAGCTCACCGAGGAGGGGTGGAACAGATACGCAGTATTTT; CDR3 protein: CASSPRRGGTDTQYF
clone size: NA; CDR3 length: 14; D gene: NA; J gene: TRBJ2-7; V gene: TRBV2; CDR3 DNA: TGTGCCAGCCAAGGGAGGGGGACCGGCTACGAGCAGTACTTT; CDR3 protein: CASQGRGTGYEQYF
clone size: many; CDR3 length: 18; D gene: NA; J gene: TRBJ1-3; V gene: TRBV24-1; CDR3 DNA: TGTGCCACCATCGAGACAAGTTATTACAAGACCTCTGGAAACACCATATATTTT; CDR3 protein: CATIETSYYKTSGNTIYF
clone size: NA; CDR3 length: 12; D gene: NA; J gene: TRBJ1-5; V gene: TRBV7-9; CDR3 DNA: TGTGCCAGCAGCCGCTACGATCAGCCCCAGCATTTT; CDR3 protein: CASSRYDQPQHF
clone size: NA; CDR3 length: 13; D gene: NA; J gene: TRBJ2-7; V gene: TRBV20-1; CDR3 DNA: TGCAGTGCTAGAGGCGCCAGGGAGTACGAGCAGTACTTC; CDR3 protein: CSARGAREYEQYF
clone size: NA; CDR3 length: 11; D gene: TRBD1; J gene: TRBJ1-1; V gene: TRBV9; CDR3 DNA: TGTGCCAGCGGGAAGGGACAGAAAGCTTTCTTT; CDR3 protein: CASGKGQKAFF
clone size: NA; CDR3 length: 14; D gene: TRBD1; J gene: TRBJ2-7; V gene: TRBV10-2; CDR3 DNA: TGCGCCAGCAGTTTGACAGGGGAAACCTACGAGCAGTACTTC; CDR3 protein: CASSLTGETYEQYF
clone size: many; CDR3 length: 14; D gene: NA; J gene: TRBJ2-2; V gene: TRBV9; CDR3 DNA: TGTGCCAGCAGCGTCCCCGCGAACACCGGGGAGCTGTTTTTT; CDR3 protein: CASSVPANTGELFF
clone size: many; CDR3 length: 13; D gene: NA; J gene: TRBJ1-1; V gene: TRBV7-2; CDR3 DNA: TGTGCCAGCAGCTTAGAACGGAACACTGAAGCTTTCTTT; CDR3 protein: CASSLERNTEAFF
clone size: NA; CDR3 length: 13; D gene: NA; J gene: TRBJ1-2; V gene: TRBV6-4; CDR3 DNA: TGTGCCAGCAGTGACGGCCCCGGCTATGGCTACACCTTC; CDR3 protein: CASSDGPGYGYTF
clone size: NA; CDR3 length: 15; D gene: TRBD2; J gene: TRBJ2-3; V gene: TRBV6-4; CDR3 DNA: TGTGCCAGCAGTCCTACTAGCGGGGGGACGGATACGCAGTATTTT; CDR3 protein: CASSPTSGGTDTQYF
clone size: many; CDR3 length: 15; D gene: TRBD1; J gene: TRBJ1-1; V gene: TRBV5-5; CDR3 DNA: TGTGCCAGCAGGAGTGACAGGGGATTAGGCACTGAAGCTTTCTTT; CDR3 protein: CASRSDRGLGTEAFF
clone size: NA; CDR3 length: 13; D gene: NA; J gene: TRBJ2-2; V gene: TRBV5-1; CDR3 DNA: TGCGCCAGCAGCTTAGCCCTCGCGGGGGAGCTGTTTTTT; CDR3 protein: CASSLALAGELFF
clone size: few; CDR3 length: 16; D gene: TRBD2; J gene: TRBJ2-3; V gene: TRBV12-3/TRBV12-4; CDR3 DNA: TGTGCCAGCAGTCCACGGGGACTAGCGGGGACAGATACGCATTATTTT; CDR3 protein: CASSPRGLAGTDTHYF
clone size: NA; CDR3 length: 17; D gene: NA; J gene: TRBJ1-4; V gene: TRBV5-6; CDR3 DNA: TGTGCCAGCAGCCAGAGAATACAAACAGGTTTAGGTGAAAAACTGTTTTTT; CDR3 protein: CASSQRIQTGLGEKLFF
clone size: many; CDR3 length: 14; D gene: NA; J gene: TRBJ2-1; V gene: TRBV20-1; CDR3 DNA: TGCAGTGTAACTAAACAGGGATACTACAATGAGCAGTTCTTC; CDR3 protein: CSVTKQGYYNEQFF
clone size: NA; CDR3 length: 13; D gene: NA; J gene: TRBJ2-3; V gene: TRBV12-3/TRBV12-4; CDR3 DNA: TGTGCCAGCACCATCGACAGCACAGATACGCAGTATTTT; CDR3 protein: CASTIDSTDTQYF
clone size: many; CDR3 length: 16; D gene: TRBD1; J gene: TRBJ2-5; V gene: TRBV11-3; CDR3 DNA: TGTGCCAGCAGGCGCCGGGGACAGGGCGCTGAAGAGACCCAGTACTTC; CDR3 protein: CASRRRGQGAEETQYF
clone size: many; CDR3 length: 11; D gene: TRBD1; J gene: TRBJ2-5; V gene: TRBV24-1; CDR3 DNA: TGTGCCACCGGACAGGGGGAGACCCAGTACTTC; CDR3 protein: CATGQGETQYF
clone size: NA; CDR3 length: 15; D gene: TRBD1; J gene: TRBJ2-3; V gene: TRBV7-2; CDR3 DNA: TGTGCCAGCAGCAGTGCAGGGGGCGGCACAGATACGCAGTATTTT; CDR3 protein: CASSSAGGGTDTQYF
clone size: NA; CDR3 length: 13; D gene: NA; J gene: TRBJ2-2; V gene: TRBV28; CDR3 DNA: TGTGCCAGCAGTTTTCGGGGCACCGGGGAGCTGTTTTTT; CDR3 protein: CASSFRGTGELFF
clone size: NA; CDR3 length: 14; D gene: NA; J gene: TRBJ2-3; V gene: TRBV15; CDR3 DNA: TGTGCCACCAGCCTCCGGGAATTCACAGATACGCAGTATTTT; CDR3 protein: CATSLREFTDTQYF
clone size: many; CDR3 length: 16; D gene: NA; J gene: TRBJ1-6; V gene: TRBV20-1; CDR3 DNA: TGCAGTGCCCCTAATCGGGCAGTGGGCGATAATTCACCCCTCCACTTT; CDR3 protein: CSAPNRAVGDNSPLHF
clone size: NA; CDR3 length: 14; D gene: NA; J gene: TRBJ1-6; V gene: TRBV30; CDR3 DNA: TGTGCCTGGACGTCTATCGTCAGGGAACCACCCCTCCACTTT; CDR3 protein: CAWTSIVREPPLHF
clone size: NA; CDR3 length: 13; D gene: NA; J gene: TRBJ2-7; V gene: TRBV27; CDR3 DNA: TGTGCCAGCAGTTTAGAGGGGGGCGGCGAGCAGTACTTC; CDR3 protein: CASSLEGGGEQYF
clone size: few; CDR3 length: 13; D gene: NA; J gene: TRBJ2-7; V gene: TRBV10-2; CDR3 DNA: TGCGCCAGCAGTGAGGTCATCTCCTACGAGCAGTACTTC; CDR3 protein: CASSEVISYEQYF